The clone carrying this T cell receptor beta chain occurred a few times. Its antigen is unidentified. This record belongs to a study of identical twins. Study observations and caveats: It was cross-sectional statistical analysis, not following the same donors, that the conclusions relied on.

Trimming pared 0 bases from V and 5 bases from J, leaving 24 bases between. The CDR3 runs to 19 residues. Germline CDR1 and CDR2: SGHRS and YFSETQ. Template switching created a universal primer site, and the cDNA included unique molecular identifiers. MiXCR, run by TCRdb on the 5' RACE reads, gives a single entry per CDR3 protein. The data hold some 710,000 distinct CDR3 sequences, with around 6% observed a single time. The sequencing input was naive T cells sorted from blood. V and J are TRBV5-1 and TRBJ2-1; the D call may be TRBD1 or TRBD2 (6 bases each). The TCR comes from a man in his late teens or twenties in good health. The CDR3 spells CASSLGVRGIAGKDNEQFF. In DNA form, the CDR3 reads TGCGCCAGCAGCTTGGGGGTCAGGGGAATCGCGGGGAAGGACAATGAGCAGTTCTTC.